This TCR beta chain emerged from a study of blood T cell repertoires in COVID-19. TCRdb's copy holds only in-frame clones and misses some; the assay was immunoSEQ multiplex PCR. The sample has a few hundred thousand clones, roughly 88% seen once. V lost 3 bases, J lost 4 bases, and 6 bases stayed unmatched. Looked up from germline, CDR1 is MNHNS and CDR2 is SASEGT. The CDR3 is made up of 15 amino acids. Sequencing was done on a sample of peripheral blood. The chain links TRBV6-1 to TRBJ1-2, with 9 positions matching TRBD1. This clonotype was obtained from a woman in her twenties or thirties with COVID-19, enrolled during active disease. The CDR3 region has the DNA TGTGCCAGCAGTGAGGGACAGGGTTCCGGCTATGGCTACACCTTC. Translated: CASSEGQGSGYGYTF.